Listed below are T cell receptor beta chains from one sample, sequenced in a study of human T cells and chemical hapten exposure. TCRdb reanalysed the RACE reads using MiXCR and keeps one entry per CDR3 protein. The table includes about 52,000 distinct CDR3 sequences, 8% to 13% detected once. The sample in question was whole blood, obtained in connection with sensitization to the hapten diphenylcyclopropenone (DPC). All receptors come from a woman in her thirties or forties with alopecia areata. Some clones in this sample may be carry-over from other donors' samples. CDR3s include the opening cysteine and the closing phenylalanine or tryptophan. Each record gives: D gene, J gene, clone size, CDR3 length, V gene, CDR3 protein, CDR3 DNA. The D gene is left open where the match is weak. Rows may omit the clone size; those that give it use once, few, many or a size class.

TRBD2	TRBJ2-1	many	14	TRBV18	CASSPPSQRESPFF	TGTGCCAGCTCACCACCGAGCCAGCGGGAGTCCCCGTTCTTC
-	TRBJ2-2	many	11	TRBV7-3	CASSLDGELFF	TGTGCCAGCAGCTTAGATGGGGAGCTGTTTTTT
-	TRBJ1-5	-	14	TRBV10-3	CTISERETNQPQHF	TGTACCATCAGTGAGAGGGAGACCAATCAGCCCCAGCATTTT
TRBD1	TRBJ2-7	few	13	TRBV28	CASSPPTGYEQYF	TGTGCCAGCAGTCCCCCGACAGGGTACGAGCAGTACTTC
-	TRBJ2-3	-	13	TRBV3-1	CASSQVVPDTQYF	TGTGCCAGCAGCCAAGTAGTGCCAGATACGCAGTATTTT
-	TRBJ1-1	few	17	TRBV15	CATSRDVFVSENTEAFF	TGTGCCACCAGCAGAGATGTCTTCGTCTCAGAGAACACTGAAGCTTTCTTT
-	TRBJ2-4	many	16	TRBV28	CASSGDGGQAKNIQYF	TGTGCCAGCAGTGGGGACGGGGGTCAAGCCAAAAACATTCAGTACTTC
-	TRBJ2-1	-	14	TRBV29-1	CSVYGTETYNEQFF	TGCAGCGTATACGGGACGGAGACTTACAATGAGCAGTTCTTC
-	TRBJ1-6	many	14	TRBV28	CASATGRGRSPLHF	TGTGCCAGCGCAACGGGCCGGGGGCGTTCACCCCTCCACTTT
TRBD1	TRBJ1-6	many	14	TRBV27	CASSSSTGTSPLHF	TGTGCCAGCAGCTCCTCGACAGGGACTTCACCCCTCCACTTT
TRBD2	TRBJ2-7	few	15	TRBV10-2	CASSVASGGAREQYF	TGCGCCAGCAGTGTGGCAAGCGGGGGGGCCCGCGAGCAGTACTTC
-	TRBJ2-7	-	12	TRBV28	CASSFSESQQYF	TGTGCCAGCAGTTTTTCAGAGTCTCAGCAGTACTTC
TRBD1	TRBJ2-4	many	18	TRBV19	CASRDRAKRSVAKNIQYF	TGTGCCAGTAGGGACAGGGCCAAACGTAGCGTGGCCAAAAACATTCAGTACTTC
-	TRBJ1-4	-	14	TRBV12-3/TRBV12-4	CASSLRNTLEKLFF	TGTGCCAGCAGTTTGCGGAACACCCTGGAAAAACTGTTTTTT
-	TRBJ2-5	many	14	TRBV12-3/TRBV12-4	CASSFTGARETQYF	TGTGCCAGCAGTTTCACCGGGGCCCGGGAGACCCAGTACTTC
TRBD1	TRBJ2-3	few	14	TRBV5-6	CASSLARDSLLQYF	TGTGCCAGCAGCTTGGCCCGGGACAGCCTTTTGCAGTATTTT
TRBD1	TRBJ1-4	-	14	TRBV29-1	CSATAQGGEEKLFF	TGCAGCGCCACAGCACAGGGGGGGGAGGAAAAACTGTTTTTT
-	TRBJ2-7	many	16	TRBV21-1	CASSFRQCSSSYEQYF	TGTGCCAGCAGCTTCCGACAGTGTTCTAGCTCCTACGAGCAGTACTTC
TRBD2	TRBJ2-7	-	14	TRBV6-5	CASSRTSGDYEQYF	TGTGCCAGCAGCCGGACTAGCGGGGACTACGAGCAGTACTTC
-	TRBJ2-5	many	15	TRBV7-9	CASSLIGSGEETQYF	TGTGCCAGCAGCTTAATCGGGAGCGGAGAGGAGACCCAGTACTTC
-	TRBJ1-4	many	15	TRBV12-3/TRBV12-4	CASNTGGRVNEKLFF	TGTGCCAGCAATACCGGGGGACGGGTGAATGAAAAACTGTTTTTT
-	TRBJ2-3	few	16	TRBV9	CASSVGIKSSTDTQYF	TGTGCCAGCAGCGTAGGAATTAAATCTAGCACAGATACGCAGTATTTT